This passage covers 20 T cell receptor beta chains from one sample sequenced in a study of blood T cell repertoires in COVID-19. The assay was immunoSEQ multiplex PCR, and TCRdb's table has in-frame clones only and misses some. The table lists just over 300,000 clones, 87% of them singletons. Material for sequencing was peripheral blood. The receptors stem from a man between 18 and 29 years old with active or convalescent COVID-19.

On this clone: An end of the junction does not agree with germline; a read error may underlie this. The chain uses TRBV7-8 and TRBJ2-3; 11 bases fit TRBD2. The CDR3 runs 17 residues. Per the germline V gene, CDR1 is SGHVS and CDR2 is FQNEAQ. CDR3 sequence reads: CASSWSGTSGGTDTQYF. DNA of the CDR3: TGTGCCAGCAGCTGGTCCGGGACTAGCGGAGGCACGGATACGCAGTATTTT.

The chain links TRBV10-1 to TRBJ2-5; 14 nucleotides match TRBD2. CDR3 length: 14 amino acids. J was trimmed by 4 bases and V by 8 bases; bases with no gene match: 3. Germline CDR1 WNHNN, CDR2 SYGVQD (reference sequence). The CDR3 spells CASGGLAGGETQYF. The CDR3 DNA follows: TGCGCCAGCGGAGGACTAGCGGGAGGAGAGACCCAGTACTTC.

This chain connects TRBV9 to TRBJ2-1, with 8 positions matching TRBD2. V was pared by 4 bases and J by 4 bases, with 10 bases of the junction left unmatched. CDR3 length: 16 residues. The germline V gene has CDR1 SGDLS and CDR2 YYNGEE. The CDR3 spells CASSPPGAGEYNEQFF. The CDR3, as DNA: TGTGCCAGCAGCCCCCCGGGAGCGGGGGAATACAATGAGCAGTTCTTC.

The V gene is TRBV6-5, the J gene TRBJ2-5; TRBD2 matches at 8 bases. Looked up from germline, CDR1 is MNHEY and CDR2 is SVGAGI. The ends lost 7 bases at V and 5 bases at J; junction bases unmatched: 9. The CDR3 spans 14 residues. The CDR3 loop reads CASTGGPSFETQYF. The CDR3 DNA reads as TGTGCCAGCACGGGAGGGCCCTCCTTCGAGACCCAGTACTTC.

This clone was observed a single time. V is TRBV13 and J is TRBJ2-1, with 13 bases matching TRBD2. V shed 2 bases and J 9 bases; nucleotides not matched to a gene: 7. Germline CDR1 and CDR2: PRHDT and FYEKMQ (reference sequence). This CDR3 spans 16 amino acids. The CDR3 here is CASSLRRLAGGGEQFF. CDR3 sequence (DNA): TGTGCCAGCAGCTTACGCCGACTAGCGGGGGGCGGTGAGCAGTTCTTC.

At least ten counts were recorded for this clone. The J gene is TRBJ1-2, the V gene TRBV7-3, with 8 bases identical to TRBD1. The CDR3 is 15 residues long. Looked up from germline, CDR1 is SGHTA and CDR2 is FQGTGA. Trimming took 2 bases from V and 3 from J; bases not matched to a gene: 5. The CDR3 DNA sequence: TGTGCCAGCAGCTTACACGCAGGGGGCTACTATGGCTACACCTTC. It encodes CASSLHAGGYYGYTF. Drawing the rest from reference TRBV7-3 and TRBJ1-2, the complete variable domain is GAGVSQTPSNKVTEKGKYVELRCDPISGHTALYWYRQSLGQGPEFLIYFQGTGAADDSGLPNDRFFAVRPEGSVSTLKIQRTERGDSAVYLCASSLHAGGYYGYTFGSGTRLTVV.

The J gene is TRBJ2-3, the V gene TRBV3-1 (or the pseudogene TRBV3-2), with 8 bases identical to TRBD2. The V and J ends lost 5 bases and 2 bases, in that order; junction bases with no gene match: 6. The CDR3 loop spans 15 amino acids. CDR1 is LGHDT, CDR2 YNNKEL, per germline (reference sequence). The CDR3 loop is CASSGSGRDTDTQYF. For the CDR3, the DNA is TGTGCCAGCAGCGGGAGCGGGAGAGACACAGATACGCAGTATTTT.

The gene calls are TRBV4-1 and TRBJ2-1, with 14 bases identical to TRBD2. CDR1 is MGHRA and CDR2 is YSYEKL in the germline V gene. The CDR3 extends over 16 amino acids. V was pared by 1 base and J by 8 bases, with 4 bases of the junction left unmatched. Here the CDR3 reads CASSQVGTSGGDEQFF. In nucleotides, the CDR3 is TGCGCCAGCAGCCAAGTTGGGACTAGCGGGGGAGATGAGCAGTTCTTC.

CDR3 sequence (DNA): TGTGCCAGCAGCTCACGACTAGCGGGGGGGCCGCAGTACAATGAGCAGTTCTTC. Encoded protein: CASSSRLAGGPQYNEQFF. The chain recombines TRBV7-9 with TRBJ2-1; 14 nucleotides align to TRBD2. V gave up 4 bases and J gave up 4 bases; unmatched junction bases: 9. This CDR3 spans 18 amino acids. Germline lookup yields CDR1 SEHNR and CDR2 FQNEAQ (reference sequence). The full variable domain, in which reference TRBV7-9 and TRBJ2-1 provide the parts outside the CDR3, is DTGVSQNPRHKITKRGQNVTFRCDPISEHNRLYWYRQTLGQGPEFLTYFQNEAQLEKSRLLSDRFSAERPKGSFSTLEIQRTEQGDSAMYLCASSSRLAGGPQYNEQFFGPGTRLTVL.

This clone occurred once. The chain recombines TRBV10-2 with TRBJ2-3; D possibly corresponds to TRBD2 (6 bases). V lost 5 bases and J 1 base, leaving 13 bases between the germline ends. CDR3 size: 15 residues. Germline V lookup: CDR1 WSHSY, CDR2 SAAADI. This CDR3 reads CASSLRRGGTDTQYF. The CDR3 bases are TGCGCCAGCAGTCTGAGGCGGGGTGGCACAGATACGCAGTATTTT.

J is TRBJ1-6 and V is TRBV9, with 9 bases that match TRBD1. Trimming removed 5 bases from V and 8 bases from J; junction bases left unmatched: 5. Germline CDR1 SGDLS, CDR2 YYNGEE. The CDR3 spans 14 residues. The CDR3 DNA is TGTGCCAGCAGGGCCGGGACAGGGCATTCACCCCTCCACTTT. Protein: CASRAGTGHSPLHF.

V usage is TRBV15 and J usage is TRBJ1-5; D might be TRBD1 (6 bases). Germline loops: CDR1 LNHNV, CDR2 YYDKDF (reference sequence). Trimming removed 2 bases at V and 5 bases at J, with 13 bases between. The CDR3 has 15 amino acids. The CDR3, as DNA: TGTGCCACCAGCAGAACACAGGGTAGAGATCAGCCCCAGCATTTT. Amino acids: CATSRTQGRDQPQHF.

This chain joins TRBV3-1 (or the pseudogene TRBV3-2) and TRBJ1-6; D gene unclear. Trimming took 2 bases from V and 13 from J, leaving 15 bases between them. The CDR3 is 14 residues long. CDR1 LGHDT and CDR2 YNNKEL come from the germline V gene (reference sequence). CDR3 sequence (DNA): TGTGCCAGCAGCCAATCAGCGCTTGGTTCGCCCCTCCACTTT. Translated: CASSQSALGSPLHF.

This clone has a single count. This chain connects TRBV24-1 to TRBJ2-3; 8 nucleotides match TRBD2. The CDR3 totals 15 residues. The germline V gene has CDR1 KGHDR and CDR2 SFDVKD. The trim removed 3 bases at V and 6 bases at J, leaving 7 bases unmatched. The CDR3 reads CATSDDGTRRDTQYF. CDR3 sequence (DNA): TGTGCCACCAGTGATGACGGGACTAGGCGGGATACGCAGTATTTT.

The chain uses TRBV7-2 and TRBJ2-7; maybe TRBD2 (6 bases). Deletions cut 1 base from V and 2 bases from J, with 15 bases between. The CDR3 length is 16 residues. CDR1 SGHTA and CDR2 FQGNSA come from the germline V gene. The chain's CDR3 is CASSLDSVDYAYEQYF. Written as DNA, the CDR3 is TGTGCCAGCAGCTTAGATAGCGTGGACTATGCCTACGAGCAGTACTTC.

V gene TRBV19 combines with J gene TRBJ2-1; weak D call: TRBD2 (5 bases). CDR1 and CDR2 (germline): LNHDA, SQIVND (reference sequence). The CDR3 contains 14 residues. Trimming shortened V by 5 bases and J by 6 bases, and 14 bases separated the two germline ends. The CDR3 here is CASSYVSVGNEQFF. The CDR3 coding sequence is TGTGCCAGTAGTTATGTTAGCGTTGGCAATGAGCAGTTCTTC.

This chain links TRBV11-3 with TRBJ2-1, with 11 bases lining up with TRBD2. In germline, CDR1 is SGHNT, CDR2 YENEEA. This CDR3 contains 16 residues. V was clipped by 5 bases and J by 7 bases; unmatched bases: 10. The CDR3 nucleotides read TGTGCCAGCAGCCAAGGCCTAGCGGGAGGTAAAAATGAGCAGTTCTTC. Protein: CASSQGLAGGKNEQFF.

This chain uses TRBV12-3 or TRBV12-4 with TRBJ2-7; D is possibly TRBD1 (6 bases). The CDR3 extends over 13 amino acids. V was pared by 3 bases and J by 5 bases, with 11 bases between. CDR3 loop: CASSFWGRHEQYF. Written as DNA, the CDR3 is TGTGCCAGCAGTTTTTGGGGGCGCCACGAGCAGTACTTC.

The CDR3 sequence: CASSERRANYGYTF. For the CDR3, the DNA is TGTGCCAGCAGTGAAAGGAGGGCTAACTATGGCTACACCTTC. The V gene is TRBV2, the J gene TRBJ1-2; D unclear. V was trimmed by 2 bases and J by 0 bases, leaving 7 bases between them. In germline, CDR1 is SNHLY, CDR2 FYNNEI. The CDR3 totals 14 residues.

As regards this clone: At one end the junction does not follow the germline gene, possibly because of a read error. The chain combines TRBV24-1 with TRBJ1-6, with unresolved D. Looked up from germline, CDR1 is KGHDR and CDR2 is SFDVKD. The CDR3 runs to 14 residues. The CDR3 sequence is CATSEVGVPPIPQF. DNA of the CDR3: TGTGCCACCAGTGAAGTCGGGGTGCCCCCGATACCTCAATTT.